Listed below are T cell receptor beta chains from one sample, sequenced in a study of T cells in Graves' hyperthyroidism and ophthalmopathy. TCRdb re-derived calls from the multiplex PCR reads in MiXCR, one entry per CDR3 protein. Among approximately 98,000 distinct CDR3 sequences listed, roughly 37% were seen once. Sequenced material: peripheral blood or thyroid tissue (not recorded which). The receptors derive from a woman aged 25 to 39 with Graves' hyperthyroidism. Each CDR3 is given with its conserved first and last residue. D genes are given only for firm matches. Clone size is given for some rows only: seen once, a few or many times, or a class if the clone is expanded.

NA,TRBV29-1,TRBJ2-7,NA,CSVIPLVDGEQYF,TGCAGCGTTATCCCCTTAGTGGACGGCGAGCAGTACTTC
NA,TRBV7-9,TRBJ2-7,NA,CASRGPSYEQYF,TGTGCCAGCAGGGGGCCATCCTACGAGCAGTACTTC
few,TRBV30,TRBJ2-5,NA,CAWRTTKRYQETQYF,TGTGCCTGGAGAACTACCAAGCGGTACCAAGAGACCCAGTACTTC
many,TRBV6-5,TRBJ2-7,TRBD2,CASSYSHSWDYYYEQYF,TGTGCCAGCAGTTACTCGCACTCGTGGGACTACTACTACGAGCAGTACTTC
many,TRBV6-4,TRBJ1-1,NA,CASRPDRSSTEAFF,TGTGCCAGCAGGCCCGACAGGTCTTCGACTGAAGCTTTCTTT
NA,TRBV7-2,TRBJ2-2,NA,CASSIGRGHTGELFF,TGTGCCAGCAGCATTGGGCGGGGCCACACCGGGGAGCTGTTTTTT
many,TRBV14,TRBJ2-5,TRBD1,CASSQIGTAHRETQYF,TGTGCCAGCAGCCAAATCGGGACAGCACATCGAGAGACCCAGTACTTC
once,TRBV10-3,TRBJ2-1,TRBD2,CAISETSGGGRWNEQFF,TGTGCCATCAGTGAGACTAGCGGGGGGGGGCGGTGGAATGAGCAGTTCTTC
many,TRBV5-5,TRBJ1-1,NA,CASSLDRWDTEAFF,TGTGCCAGCAGCTTGGACAGGTGGGACACTGAAGCTTTCTTT
NA,TRBV24-1,TRBJ2-1,NA,CATSDSGQRADEQFF,TGTGCCACCAGTGATTCGGGACAGCGGGCAGATGAGCAGTTCTTC
many,TRBV4-2,TRBJ1-1,TRBD1,CASSQDSWDRARTGAFF,TGTGCCAGCAGCCAAGATTCTTGGGACAGGGCGAGAACAGGAGCTTTCTTT
NA,TRBV9,TRBJ1-6,NA,CASSVTESSYNSPLHF,TGTGCCAGCAGCGTAACAGAGAGCTCCTATAATTCACCCCTCCACTTT
many,TRBV9,TRBJ2-7,TRBD2,CASSEGASGISYEQYF,TGTGCCAGCAGCGAAGGCGCCAGCGGGATATCCTACGAGCAGTACTTC
many,TRBV6-6,TRBJ1-3,NA,CASSYGGSSGNTIYF,TGTGCCAGCAGTTATGGGGGAAGCTCTGGAAACACCATATATTTT
many,TRBV28,TRBJ1-2,NA,CATTSGGWNGYTF,TGTGCCACCACGAGTGGGGGCTGGAATGGCTACACCTTC
many,TRBV20-1,TRBJ1-1,NA,CSARDFGIRGGTEAFF,TGCAGTGCTAGAGATTTTGGTATCCGTGGTGGCACTGAAGCTTTCTTT
many,TRBV9,TRBJ1-2,NA,CASSVTHSDYGYTF,TGTGCCAGCAGCGTAACACATTCCGACTATGGCTACACCTTC
many,TRBV4-1,TRBJ2-1,TRBD2,CASSLRRGVDEQFF,TGCGCCAGCAGCCTTAGACGGGGGGTTGATGAGCAGTTCTTC
many,TRBV19,TRBJ1-5,NA,CASIPRQGWPQHF,TGTGCCAGTATCCCACGGCAGGGCTGGCCCCAGCATTTT
many,TRBV2,TRBJ1-3,NA,CASREQGSGNTIYF,TGTGCCAGCAGGGAACAGGGTTCCGGAAACACCATATATTTT
many,TRBV7-9,TRBJ1-2,NA,CASSLDWGHGGYTF,TGTGCCAGCAGCTTAGATTGGGGGCACGGTGGCTACACCTTC
few,TRBV7-9,TRBJ2-3,NA,CASSLWWTATVRDTQYF,TGTGCCAGCAGTTTGTGGTGGACTGCCACCGTGAGAGATACGCAGTATTTT
many,TRBV7-9,TRBJ2-7,TRBD1,CASSLVGQGPNEQYF,TGTGCCAGCAGCTTAGTAGGACAGGGCCCGAACGAGCAGTACTTC
NA,TRBV20-1,TRBJ1-5,NA,CSAIASANQPQHF,TGCAGTGCCATAGCCAGTGCGAATCAGCCCCAGCATTTT
few,TRBV15,TRBJ2-1,NA,CATSSYNEQFF,TGTGCCACCAGCAGCTACAATGAGCAGTTCTTC
few,TRBV2,TRBJ2-3,TRBD2,CASKKMSGRTDTQYF,TGTGCCAGCAAGAAGATGTCCGGGAGGACAGATACGCAGTATTTT
NA,TRBV7-9,TRBJ1-3,NA,CASTPGGRNTIYF,TGTGCCAGCACCCCGGGGGGTCGGAACACCATATATTTT
NA,TRBV20-1,TRBJ2-5,NA,CSASSLSIVTETQYF,TGCAGTGCCAGCAGCTTATCGATCGTCACAGAGACCCAGTACTTC